This entry features one T cell receptor (beta chain) sequence. Its matching antigen is unknown. Alongside a J-beta primer mix, a sample-barcoded 5' primer served in a second PCR lasting roughly 7 to 11 cycles. A 12-random-nucleotide template-switch adaptor tagged each cDNA molecule. TCRdb used MiXCR to reprocess the 5' RACE reads, holding one entry per CDR3 protein. The sample includes under 2 million distinct CDR3 sequences, roughly a third of them seen just once. The CDR3 sequence is 17 residues long. Trimming shortened V by 2 bases and J by 1 base, and 20 bases separated the two germline ends. The V gene's germline CDR1 is DFQATT and CDR2 SNEGSKA (reference sequence). The sample is drawn from a study of blood T cells in healthy people across ages. General study results and limits: There were more naive CD4+ cells and higher diversity in long-lived donors than in aged donors. In these data, TCR beta diversity tracked strongly with naive T cell percentage.

The sample, around 10 milliliters of peripheral blood, was drawn from each donor. The genes are TRBV20-1 and TRBJ2-5; possible D gene TRBD1, 6 bases. This receptor was identified in a woman in her 30s in good health. The sequenced sample was blood. The CDR3 protein is CSARSPGHPIPQETQYF. The CDR3 nucleotides read TGCAGTGCTAGATCCCCGGGACACCCGATACCCCAAGAGACCCAGTACTTC.